This T cell receptor beta chain was sequenced during a study of early T cells in non-severe SARS-CoV-2 infection. Study-level background: Bulk RNA isolated from unsorted whole blood underwent sequencing; chains were not paired. Regarding the study as a whole: The VDJdb matching leaned toward anti-spike CD8 responses and overlooked private and CD4 specificities.

Individual cDNA molecules carried attached unique molecular identifiers. TCRdb processed the 5' RACE reads anew with MiXCR; each CDR3 protein has one entry. The table includes 65,000 to 95,000 distinct CDR3 sequences, approximately 5% detected once. Ten or more counts support this clonotype. Antigen specificity is unknown. Trimming took 0 bases from V and 2 from J, leaving 5 bases between them. The CDR3 spans 13 residues. Germline V gene data show CDR1 as SGDLS and CDR2 as YYNGEE. The chain joins TRBV9 to TRBJ2-5, with unresolved D. Sequencing was performed on whole blood, taken at baseline. The TCR sequence derives from an adult who was a healthcare worker with PCR-confirmed SARS-CoV-2 infection or an uninfected control (not recorded which). CDR3 in amino acids: CASSVAVQETQYF. The CDR3 DNA sequence: TGTGCCAGCAGCGTAGCGGTACAAGAGACCCAGTACTTC.